The next 17 T cell receptor beta chains were all read from a single sample in a study of T cell repertoires in cytomegalovirus infection. In TCRdb, the reads were re-called with MiXCR into one record per CDR3 protein. The data hold 400,000 to 600,000 distinct CDR3 sequences, with under 55% observed a single time. No antigen has been identified for these receptors. Sample: cultured PBMCs, taken from culture after CMV antigen stimulation. These TCRs come from a human donor in good health (CMV status not recorded). Some clones in this sample may be carry-over from other donors' samples.

This clonotype was detected a few times. The rearrangement joins TRBV7-8 to TRBJ1-2; D call uncertain. The V end was cut by 5 bases, the J end by 6 bases, with 19 bases between. The CDR3 extends over 15 amino acids. Per germline, CDR1 SGHVS and CDR2 FQNEAQ. The CDR3 here is CASSPPAARLDGYTF. In nucleotides, the CDR3 is TGTGCCAGCAGCCCCCCGGCGGCCCGGTTGGATGGCTACACCTTC.

The chain joins TRBV5-1 to TRBJ2-5; D call uncertain. The germline V and J ends were trimmed by 2 bases and 5 bases, with 19 bases remaining between them. The germline gives CDR1 SGHRS, CDR2 YFSETQ. The CDR3 sequence is 16 residues long. CDR3 amino acids: CASSFLPPGQGETQYF. DNA of the CDR3: TGCGCCAGCAGCTTCCTTCCTCCGGGTCAAGGGGAGACCCAGTACTTC.

The J gene is TRBJ2-7, the V gene TRBV12-3 or TRBV12-4, with a possible D match to TRBD1 (5 bases). The V and J ends lost 6 bases and 2 bases respectively, with 11 bases between them. This CDR3 contains 13 residues. The CDR3 coding sequence is TGTGCCAGCAGGACAGAGGCTGCCTACGAGCAGTACTTC. This codes for CASRTEAAYEQYF.

The chain uses TRBV7-8 and TRBJ2-3, with 11 positions matching TRBD2. There are 16 residues in the CDR3. The V gene's germline CDR1 is SGHVS and CDR2 FQNEAQ. J gave up 4 bases and V 4 bases, and 7 bases lay outside the gene matches. The CDR3 sequence: CASSSISGRVADTQYF. CDR3 sequence (DNA): TGTGCCAGCAGCTCCATTAGCGGGAGGGTCGCAGATACGCAGTATTTT.

This clonotype appeared many times. The chain combines TRBV7-6 with TRBJ2-7, with 8 positions matching TRBD1. Germline CDR1 SGHVS, CDR2 FNYEAQ. The CDR3 totals 14 residues. The V gene end was trimmed by 4 bases and the J gene end by 3 bases; junction bases not matched to a gene: 5. CDR3 bases: TGTGCCAGCAGCTCCGACAGGGGTCTCTACGAGCAGTACTTC. This gives the protein CASSSDRGLYEQYF. Complete variable domain (other parts from reference TRBV7-6 and TRBJ2-7): GAGVSQSPRYKVTKRGQDVALRCDPISGHVSLYWYRQALGQGPEFLTYFNYEAQQDKSGLPNDRFSAERPEGSISTLTIQRTEQRDSAMYRCASSSDRGLYEQYFGPGTRLTVT.

CDR3 nucleotide sequence: TGTGCCAGCAGTGACTTGGACAGGGGTGAAACTGAAGCTTTCTTT. This sequence encodes CASSDLDRGETEAFF. V and J are TRBV6-1 and TRBJ1-1; 9 bases match TRBD1. CDR3 size: 15 residues. V lost 3 bases, J lost 5 bases, and 7 bases stayed unmatched. Germline V lookup: CDR1 MNHNS, CDR2 SASEGT.

This clonotype was recorded only once. This chain joins TRBV11-2 and TRBJ2-7; 7 bases are a match to TRBD2. V gave up 1 base and J gave up 2 bases; unmatched junction bases: 5. CDR3 length: 15 residues. Germline assignment: CDR1 SGHAT and CDR2 FQNNGV. The CDR3 nucleotides read TGTGCCAGCAGCTTAGTCCCTAGCGGTACCTACGAGCAGTACTTC. This encodes CASSLVPSGTYEQYF.

In this sample, this clonotype turned up a few times. The chain couples TRBV7-2 to TRBJ2-5; D possibly corresponds to TRBD2 (6 bases). The CDR3 is made up of 16 amino acids. Trimming left V 5 bases short and J 5 bases short, with 21 bases between. Germline assignment: CDR1 SGHTA and CDR2 FQGNSA. The CDR3 DNA is TGTGCCAGCAGCCCAAGAGCTACCGGGACTGGGGAGACCCAGTACTTC. Protein sequence: CASSPRATGTGETQYF.

The chain joins TRBV7-2 to TRBJ2-3; maybe TRBD1 (6 bases). Trimming took 5 bases from V and 4 from J, leaving 13 bases between them. This CDR3 region has 14 residues. The V gene's germline CDR1 is SGHTA and CDR2 FQGNSA. The CDR3, as DNA: TGTGCCAGCAGCACCAACAGGGAAGCAGATACGCAGTATTTT. The encoded protein is CASSTNREADTQYF.

This clonotype was seen a few times. This chain uses TRBV5-6 with TRBJ2-5; no clear D. Germline V gene data show CDR1 as SGHDT and CDR2 as YYEEEE. The germline V and J ends were trimmed by 1 base and 2 bases, with 9 bases remaining between them. CDR3 length equals 14 residues. Here the CDR3 DNA reads TGTGCCAGCAGCTTGCACAGACTTCAAGAGACCCAGTACTTC. This encodes CASSLHRLQETQYF.

This clonotype was recorded many times. This rearrangement joins TRBV7-6 to TRBJ1-3, with D tentatively TRBD1 (5 bases). Trimming removed 2 bases at V and 2 bases at J, with 10 bases between. Germline V gene lookup returns CDR1 SGHVS and CDR2 FNYEAQ. The CDR3 runs 15 residues. The CDR3 DNA reads TGTGCCAGCAGCTTAATGAGGGGCGCTGGAAACACCATATATTTT. It translates to CASSLMRGAGNTIYF.

This clonotype has just a few counts. The J gene is TRBJ1-1, the V gene TRBV7-2; maybe TRBD1 (6 bases). The CDR3 is 14 residues long. Trimming stripped 6 bases from V and 4 bases from J, with 15 bases between. Germline V gives CDR1 SGHTA, CDR2 FQGNSA. The CDR3 sequence is CASSWGGASTEAFF. The CDR3, as DNA: TGTGCCAGCAGTTGGGGGGGCGCCTCCACTGAAGCTTTCTTT.

The chain carries TRBV20-1 and TRBJ2-5; maybe TRBD2 (5 bases). This CDR3 spans 15 amino acids. CDR1 is DFQATT, CDR2 SNEGSKA, per germline (reference sequence). Trimming stripped 0 bases from V and 1 base from J, with 12 bases between. The CDR3 loop is CSAREARRGQETQYF. In DNA form, the CDR3 reads TGCAGTGCTAGAGAGGCGCGACGGGGCCAAGAGACCCAGTACTTC.

The CDR3 coding sequence is TGCAGTGCTAGATTGACAGGAAGTCAGCCCCAGCATTTT. Translation gives CSARLTGSQPQHF. The V and J genes are TRBV20-1 and TRBJ1-5; D may be TRBD1 (6 bases). The germline V gene encodes CDR1 DFQATT and CDR2 SNEGSKA (reference sequence). The V gene lost 2 bases and the J gene lost 6 bases, with 11 bases spanning the gap. This CDR3 contains 13 residues.

This chain connects TRBV19 to TRBJ2-3, with 9 nucleotides matching TRBD2. The V and J ends lost 6 bases and 2 bases, in that order; junction bases with no gene match: 6. This CDR3 contains 15 residues. Germline CDR1 LNHDA, CDR2 SQIVND (reference sequence). The CDR3 reads CASSPTSGLTDTQYF. The CDR3 nucleotides read TGTGCCAGTAGCCCGACTAGCGGCCTCACAGATACGCAGTATTTT.

The chain is built from TRBV7-2 and TRBJ2-7, with 8 nucleotides matching TRBD1. Looked up from germline, CDR1 is SGHTA and CDR2 is FQGNSA. This CDR3 spans 15 amino acids. V lost 5 bases and J lost 5; bases outside the gene matches: 11. The CDR3 nucleotides are TGTGCCAGCAGCAAGCAGACAGGGGATCTCGACGAGCAGTACTTC. Protein sequence: CASSKQTGDLDEQYF.

This clonotype came up a few times. The rearrangement uses TRBV11-2 and TRBJ1-4, with D tentatively TRBD1 (6 bases). The V gene lost 1 base and the J gene lost 10 bases, with 13 bases spanning the gap. Germline V lookup: CDR1 SGHAT, CDR2 FQNNGV. The CDR3 sequence is 14 residues long. The CDR3 DNA reads as TGTGCCAGCAGCTTAGGGGCGGGGGCGGGAAAACTGTTTTTT. Translating it yields CASSLGAGAGKLFF.